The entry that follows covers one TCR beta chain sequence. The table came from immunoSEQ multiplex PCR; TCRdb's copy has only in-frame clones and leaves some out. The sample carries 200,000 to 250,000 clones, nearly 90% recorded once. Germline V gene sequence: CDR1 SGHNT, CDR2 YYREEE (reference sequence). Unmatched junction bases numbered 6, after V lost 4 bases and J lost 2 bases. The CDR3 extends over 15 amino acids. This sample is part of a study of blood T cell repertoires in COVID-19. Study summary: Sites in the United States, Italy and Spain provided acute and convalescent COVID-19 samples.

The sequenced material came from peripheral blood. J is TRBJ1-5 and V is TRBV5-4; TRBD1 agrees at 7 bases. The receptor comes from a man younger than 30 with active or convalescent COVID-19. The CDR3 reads CASSDRENGNQPQHF. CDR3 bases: TGTGCCAGCAGCGACAGGGAGAATGGCAATCAGCCCCAGCATTTT.